This T cell receptor beta chain was identified during a study of OX40 agonist ivuxolimab in advanced cancers. In the study overall: Patients were dosed intravenously with ivuxolimab at 0.01 to 10 mg/kg every 2 weeks. Findings and limits, study-wide: At 0.1 to 3.0 mg/kg, CD4+ and CD8+ blood T cells expanded clonally by week 6.

About this clone itself: Its antigen is as yet unknown.

Here immunoSEQ multiplex PCR was the method, and the copy in TCRdb shows in-frame clones only, minus some. The sample holds about 9,500 clones, 66% seen once. In germline, CDR1 is LGHNT, CDR2 FRNRAP. This CDR3 is built from 13 residues. V was cut by 2 bases and J by 2 bases, with 7 bases left in between. V usage is TRBV12-5 and J usage is TRBJ2-7; D gene uncertain. The sample here was CD4+ or CD8+ T cells sorted from blood, taken in a trial of the OX40 agonist ivuxolimab. The TCR originated in an adult with an advanced solid tumor such as melanoma, head and neck, liver or kidney cancer. The CDR3 loop is CASGLYPTYEQYF. The CDR3 bases are TGTGCTAGTGGTTTGTACCCAACCTACGAGCAGTACTTC. Complete variable domain (other parts from reference TRBV12-5 and TRBJ2-7): DARVTQTPRHKVTEMGQEVTMRCQPILGHNTVFWYRQTMMQGLELLAYFRNRAPLDDSGMPKDRFSAEMPDATLATLKIQPSEPRDSAVYFCASGLYPTYEQYFGPGTRLTVT.